This note documents a single TCR beta chain sequence. Its target is unknown. The data originate from a study of regulatory T cells in long-lasting Graves disease. Across the whole study: With positive TSH receptor antibodies and over 5 years of antithyroid drugs, Graves' disease was considered persistent. Study results and caveats: Peripheral blood, not thyroid tissue, was the sole material studied.

The CDR3 extends over 14 amino acids. The V gene's germline CDR1 is MNHNS and CDR2 SASEGT. Trimming cost V 2 bases and J 6 bases, with 8 bases left between them. Investigators prepared the TCR beta libraries by applying iRepertoire HTBI primers and Arm-PCR of CDR3 regions. TCRdb recomputed calls from the multiplex PCR reads with MiXCR, one row per CDR3 protein. This table has approximately 290,000 distinct CDR3 sequences, under 25% appearing once. As for time point: persistent/refractory GD, antithyroid drugs over 5 years with positive TRAb. RNA extracted from PBMCs served as the sequencing template. The material was peripheral blood mononuclear cells (PBMCs), obtained when the disease was refractory, from a patient treated with antithyroid drugs. The sequence derives from a female donor with Graves disease. The chain links TRBV6-1 to TRBJ1-6, with TRBD1 as a possible D gene (5 bases). CDR3 amino acids: CASSEMGGNSPLHF. The CDR3 nucleotides read TGTGCCAGCAGTGAAATGGGGGGTAATTCACCCCTCCACTTT.